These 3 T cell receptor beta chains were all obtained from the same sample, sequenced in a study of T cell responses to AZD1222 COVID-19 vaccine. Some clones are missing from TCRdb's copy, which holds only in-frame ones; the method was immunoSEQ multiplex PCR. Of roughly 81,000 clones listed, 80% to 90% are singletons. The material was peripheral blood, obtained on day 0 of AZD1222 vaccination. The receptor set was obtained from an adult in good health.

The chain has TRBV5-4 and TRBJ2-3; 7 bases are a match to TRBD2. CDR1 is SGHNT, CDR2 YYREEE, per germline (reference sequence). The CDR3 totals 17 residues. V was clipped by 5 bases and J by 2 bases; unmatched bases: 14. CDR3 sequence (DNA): TGTGCCAGCAGAGTGGGAGAGGTCCAGCGGGACACAGATACGCAGTATTTT. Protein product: CASRVGEVQRDTDTQYF.

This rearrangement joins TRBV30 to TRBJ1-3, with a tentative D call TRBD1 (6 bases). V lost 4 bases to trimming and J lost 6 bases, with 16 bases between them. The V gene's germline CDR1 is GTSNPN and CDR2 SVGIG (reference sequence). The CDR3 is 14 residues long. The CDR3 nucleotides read TGTGCCTGGAACACAGGGACGGTACTAAACACCATATATTTT. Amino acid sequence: CAWNTGTVLNTIYF.

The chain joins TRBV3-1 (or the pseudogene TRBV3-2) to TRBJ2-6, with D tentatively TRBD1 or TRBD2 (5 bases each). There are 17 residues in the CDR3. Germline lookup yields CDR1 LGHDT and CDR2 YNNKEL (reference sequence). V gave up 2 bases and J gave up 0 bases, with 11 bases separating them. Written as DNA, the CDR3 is TGTGCCAGCAGCCAATTTTCGGGGCACTCTGGGGCCAACGTCCTGACTTTC. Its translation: CASSQFSGHSGANVLTF.